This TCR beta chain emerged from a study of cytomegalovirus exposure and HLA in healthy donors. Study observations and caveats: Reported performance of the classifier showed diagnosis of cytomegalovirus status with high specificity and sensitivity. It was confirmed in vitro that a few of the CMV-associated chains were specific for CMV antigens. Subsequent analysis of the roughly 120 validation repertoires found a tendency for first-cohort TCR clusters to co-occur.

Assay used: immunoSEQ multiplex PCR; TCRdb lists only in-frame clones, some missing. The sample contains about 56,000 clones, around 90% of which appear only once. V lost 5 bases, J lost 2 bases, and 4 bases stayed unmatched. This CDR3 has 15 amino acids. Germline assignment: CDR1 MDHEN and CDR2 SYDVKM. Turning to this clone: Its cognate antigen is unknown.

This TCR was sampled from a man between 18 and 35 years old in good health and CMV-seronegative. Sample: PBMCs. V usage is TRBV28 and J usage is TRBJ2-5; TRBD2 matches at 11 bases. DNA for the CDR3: TGTGCCAGCAGTGCGGGGACTAGCGGACAAGAGACCCAGTACTTC. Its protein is CASSAGTSGQETQYF.